In this sample, the clone carrying this T cell receptor (beta chain) turned up a few times. Antigen unknown. This CDR3 comprises 16 residues. The V segment lost 5 bases and the J segment 4 bases; nucleotides outside the gene matches: 12. Germline lookup yields CDR1 MDHEN and CDR2 SYDVKM. Time point reported: week 35, safety follow-up. Topical imiquimod accompanied each vaccine dose, which consisted of 300 ug of mutant IDH1 20-mer peptide. Administration of eight vaccinations to patients took place in weeks 1, 3, 5, 7, 11, 15, 19, 23. Donors had new IDH1-mutant astrocytomas of WHO grade 3 or 4 (ATRX-lost). The sample originates from a study of a mutant IDH1 vaccine in newly diagnosed glioma. Looking at the study overall: Vaccines were first given 4-6 weeks after radiotherapy alone, or with temozolomide cycles. Of the patients given treatment, approximately 60% were male and about 40% were female, and a mean age of roughly 40 years was recorded.

Sequencing was performed with immunoSEQ multiplex PCR; in TCRdb, only in-frame clones are kept and a portion is missing. The table has 20,000 to 30,000 clones, 70% to 90% seen once. The gene calls are TRBV28 and TRBJ2-7; TRBD1 matches 9 bases. The sequenced sample was PBMCs, obtained from a glioma patient whose treatment included an IDH1 peptide vaccine. The source is a young man with glioma. DNA for the CDR3: TGTGCCAGCAGTCCCCCTCCCGGGACAGGGTTTTACGAGCAGTACTTC. Its translation: CASSPPPGTGFYEQYF.